The next 20 T cell receptor beta chains were all read from a single sample in a study of T and B cells in COVID-19 patients. Each TRB amplification used roughly 230-550 ng of genomic DNA from blood. BIOMED2 TRB-A/B primer pools were used in multiplex TRB PCR. TCRdb re-called the multiplex PCR reads through MiXCR, storing one row per CDR3 protein. Here the sample spans about 18,000 distinct CDR3 sequences, 36% being singletons. Sequenced sample: blood. All receptors come from a human donor with active COVID-19.

This chain uses TRBV4-3 with TRBJ2-5, with D uncertain. V was shortened by 2 bases and J by 5 bases, with 9 bases between the two germline ends. Germline lookup yields CDR1 LGHNA and CDR2 YSLEER. CDR3 size: 13 residues. The CDR3 coding sequence is TGCGCCAGCAGCCAAAACATTCTGGAGACCCAGTACTTC. Amino acids: CASSQNILETQYF.

This clonotype is labeled medium-sized. The gene calls are TRBV19 and TRBJ2-7; the D gene could be TRBD1 or TRBD2 (5 bases each). The V gene's germline CDR1 is LNHDA and CDR2 SQIVND (reference sequence). The CDR3 has 13 residues. V lost 9 bases and J 2 bases, leaving 14 bases between the germline ends. Here the CDR3 DNA reads TGTGCCAGCGTAGGGAGAGGGGCCTACGAGCAGTACTTC. Translation: CASVGRGAYEQYF.

The chain couples TRBV6-5 to TRBJ2-3, with D uncertain. The CDR3 has 16 residues. CDR1 is MNHEY and CDR2 is SVGAGI in the germline V gene. The germline V and J ends were trimmed by 6 bases and 0 bases, with 16 bases remaining between them. CDR3 nucleotide sequence: TGTGCCAGCAGCCGCACTTTCCTACCAAGCACAGATACGCAGTATTTT. Translating it yields CASSRTFLPSTDTQYF.

The V call is TRBV10-3, the J call TRBJ2-3, with 10 nucleotides matching TRBD2. V dropped 0 bases and J dropped 5; count of bases not matched to a gene: 8. Germline CDR1 and CDR2: ENHRY and SYGVKD. The length of the CDR3 is 17 residues. The chain's CDR3 is CAISESDSGGAIDTQYF. CDR3 sequence (DNA): TGTGCCATCAGTGAGTCCGACAGCGGGGGGGCAATAGATACGCAGTATTTT.

This clonotype was detected only a few times. V is TRBV6-5 and J is TRBJ1-4; maybe TRBD1 (5 bases). With 2 bases removed from V and 8 bases from J, the gap between germline ends came to 15 bases. The CDR3 runs 15 residues. Germline V CDR1 and CDR2: MNHEY, SVGAGI. Written as DNA, the CDR3 is TGTGCCAGCAGTTACGGGAATGGGGCAGAGGAAAAACTGTTTTTT. Its protein product is CASSYGNGAEEKLFF.

This clonotype has a count of ten or more. The rearrangement joins TRBV19 to TRBJ1-5, with D unclear. Between the trimmed V and J ends, which lost 3 bases and 3 bases, there was a span of 9 bases. Per the germline V gene, CDR1 is LNHDA and CDR2 is SQIVND (reference sequence). The CDR3 contains 14 residues. The CDR3: CASSIQDTNQPQHF. The CDR3 DNA is TGTGCCAGTAGTATTCAAGATACCAATCAGCCCCAGCATTTT.

There are a few counts of this clonotype. The chain links TRBV10-3 to TRBJ2-2; the D is unclear. With 2 bases removed from V and 8 bases from J, the gap between germline ends came to 21 bases. CDR3 length: 17 residues. Per germline, CDR1 ENHRY and CDR2 SYGVKD. The CDR3 sequence: CAISETSETYLGGELFF. CDR3 DNA sequence: TGTGCCATCAGTGAGACTTCAGAGACGTATTTAGGAGGGGAGCTGTTTTTT.

This clonotype was counted between two and nine times. The chain couples TRBV21-1 to TRBJ2-7; the D segment call TRBD1 is taken from the table without a DNA check. TRBV21-1 is given as a pseudogene. This CDR3 spans 15 amino acids. In nucleotides, the CDR3 is TGTGCCAGCAGCAATGAGGGGAGGACCTCCTACGAGCAGTACGTC. This gives the protein CASSNEGRTSYEQYV.

This clonotype is labeled medium-sized. V and J are TRBV19 and TRBJ1-5; D call uncertain. Germline V gene data show CDR1 as LNHDA and CDR2 as SQIVND (reference sequence). This CDR3 contains 14 residues. V dropped 0 bases and J dropped 2 bases, with 5 bases sitting between them. The DNA for the CDR3 is TGTGCCAGTAGTATAGATTGGGGCAATCAGCCCCAGCATTTT. Translating it yields CASSIDWGNQPQHF.

The chain links TRBV29-1 to TRBJ1-2; D is unresolved. The germline gives CDR1 SQVTM, CDR2 ANQGSEA. The CDR3 consists of 12 residues. V gave up 5 bases and J gave up 0 bases, with 7 bases separating them. The CDR3 DNA reads as TGCAGCGTTAGTTATCCTAACTATGGCTACACCTTC. It yields the protein CSVSYPNYGYTF.

V usage is TRBV6-2 or TRBV6-3 and J usage is TRBJ1-6; D not resolved. The ends were cut back, 5 bases at V and 9 bases at J, with 8 bases in the middle. This CDR3 spans 12 amino acids. The V gene's germline CDR1 is MNHEY and CDR2 SVGEGT. The CDR3 coding sequence is TGTGCCAGCAGTCCGGGGTTTTCACCCCTCCACTTT. Its translation: CASSPGFSPLHF.

This clonotype was seen a few times. This chain links TRBV6-6 with TRBJ1-3, with no clear D. The germline V gene encodes CDR1 MNHNY and CDR2 SVGAGI (reference sequence). V gave up 3 bases and J gave up 3 bases, with 6 bases separating them. This CDR3 is 13 amino acids long. Written as DNA, the CDR3 is TGTGCCAGCAGTTATCCAGGTGGAAACACCATATATTTT. Translation: CASSYPGGNTIYF.

J is TRBJ1-1 and V is TRBV19; no reliable D call. V lost 2 bases and J 6 bases, leaving 13 bases between the germline ends. The CDR3 is 14 residues long. From germline, CDR1 is LNHDA and CDR2 SQIVND (reference sequence). This CDR3 reads CASSITGSRAEAFF. CDR3 sequence (DNA): TGTGCCAGTAGTATAACGGGGAGTAGGGCTGAAGCTTTCTTT.

Notes on this clonotype: Possible read error: a much larger clone is one base away. J is TRBJ2-7 and V is TRBV6-1, with D possibly called TRBD1 or TRBD2 (5 bases each). The CDR3 extends over 13 amino acids. Germline lookup yields CDR1 MNHNS and CDR2 SASEGT. Trimming removed 5 bases at V and 0 bases at J, with 8 bases between. The CDR3 nucleotides read TGTGCCAGCAGTCCCGGGGCCTCCTACGAGCAGTACGTC. Amino acid sequence: CASSPGASYEQYV.

The rearrangement joins TRBV10-2 to TRBJ2-1, with a tentative D call TRBD2 (5 bases). Germline V gene sequence: CDR1 WSHSY, CDR2 SAAADI. V was shortened by 6 bases and J by 10 bases, with 25 bases between the two germline ends. This CDR3 contains 16 residues. CDR3 protein: CASRDQLGNRVWEQFF. The CDR3, as DNA: TGCGCCAGCAGGGACCAACTAGGAAACCGTGTGTGGGAGCAGTTCTTC.

This clonotype was seen more than once but under ten times. The chain uses TRBV27 and TRBJ2-3; 9 bases fit TRBD1. V shed 5 bases and J 7 bases; nucleotides not matched to a gene: 16. The germline gives CDR1 MNHEY, CDR2 SMNVEV (reference sequence). This CDR3 is 17 amino acids long. The CDR3 reads CASSTIRAGTGLNTQYF. The CDR3 region has the DNA TGTGCCAGCAGTACCATACGGGCGGGGACAGGGTTAAATACGCAGTATTTT.

In the case of this clonotype: At one boundary the junction diverges from the germline segment, which might be a read error. The V gene is TRBV6-5, the J gene TRBJ2-1; 7 bases are shared with TRBD2. CDR3 size: 15 residues. Germline-derived CDR1 and CDR2 are MNHEY and SVGAGI. The CDR3 nucleotides are TGTGCCAGCAGCTACTGGGGGGGAGTCTACAATGAGCAGTTCTTC. Residues: CASSYWGGVYNEQFF.

The V and J genes are TRBV6-5 and TRBJ2-7; 7 bases align to TRBD1. CDR3 length: 11 amino acids. Germline V gives CDR1 MNHEY, CDR2 SVGAGI. V was clipped by 5 bases and J by 6 bases; unmatched bases: 1. The CDR3 coding sequence is TGTGCCAGCAGTCCAGGGGGCGAGCAGTACGTC. This gives the protein CASSPGGEQYV.

J is TRBJ1-1 and V is TRBV6-5, with D tentatively TRBD1 (6 bases). V lost 5 bases and J 3 bases, leaving 10 bases between the germline ends. Germline loops: CDR1 MNHEY, CDR2 SVGAGI. This CDR3 is 13 amino acids long. CDR3 region: CASSREGDTEAFF. CDR3 in DNA: TGTGCCAGCAGTAGGGAGGGGGACACTGAAGCTTTCTTT.

This clonotype was counted ten times or more. The chain couples TRBV6-6 to TRBJ2-1, with 11 bases that match TRBD1. V gave up 7 bases and J gave up 8 bases; unmatched junction bases: 13. Germline V gives CDR1 MNHNY, CDR2 SVGAGI (reference sequence). The CDR3 extends over 16 amino acids. CDR3 residues: CASTILRDRGGHEQFF. The CDR3 region has the DNA TGTGCCAGCACCATACTGCGGGACAGGGGGGGTCATGAGCAGTTCTTC.